This T cell receptor beta chain comes out of a study of CD8+CD57+ T cells in acquired aplastic anemia. Study information: Average DNA yield from sorted CD4+ and CD8+ cells was approximately 3 ug. Healthy donors averaged around 11 million reads for CD4+ cells.

Trimming removed 1 base from V and 6 bases from J; junction bases left unmatched: 4. The CDR3 length is 14 residues. Germline CDR1 LNHNV, CDR2 YYDKDF (reference sequence). The template for TCR beta VDJ and CDR3 sequence profiling was genomic DNA. TCRdb used MiXCR to reprocess the reads, holding one entry per CDR3 protein. The table lists fewer than 250,000 distinct CDR3 sequences, around 59% of them singletons. This clonotype was detected many times. Sequencing was performed on sorted CD4+, CD8+, or CD8+CD57+ T cells (not recorded which) from PBMCs. The sequence was collected from a human donor in good health, serving as a control. This rearrangement joins TRBV15 to TRBJ1-1; the match to TRBD1 covers 8 bases. Here the CDR3 reads CATSRGTGWSEAFF. CDR3 DNA sequence: TGTGCCACCAGCAGAGGGACAGGGTGGTCTGAAGCTTTCTTT. Full variable domain (remainder filled in from reference TRBV15 and TRBJ1-1): DAMVIQNPRYQVTQFGKPVTLSCSQTLNHNVMYWYQQKSSQAPKLLFHYYDKDFNNEADTPDNFQSRRPNTSFCFLDIRSPGLGDTAMYLCATSRGTGWSEAFFGQGTRLTVV.